This TCR beta chain was sequenced in a study of blood T cell repertoires in COVID-19. For the study at large: The analysed material was cDNA or gDNA that came from T cells, B-cell-depleted T cells, or PBMCs.

The CDR3 extends over 15 amino acids. Germline-derived CDR1 and CDR2 are SGDLS and YYNGEE. V gave up 3 bases and J gave up 8 bases; unmatched junction bases: 6. Sequencing used immunoSEQ multiplex PCR; TCRdb keeps in-frame clones, though not all of them. The sample has approximately 300,000 clones, 90% seen once. This TCR derives from a man in his sixties who had recovered from COVID-19. Sequencing was carried out using PBMCs or T cells enriched from blood (not recorded which). This chain joins TRBV9 and TRBJ1-6, with TRBD1 identical over 9 bases. The CDR3 bases are TGTGCCAGCAGCGCTGGACAGGGGCGGGATTCACCCCTCCACTTT. This translates into CASSAGQGRDSPLHF.